This TCR beta chain appears in the sequencing data of a study of radiation and T cells in renal cell carcinoma. The overall study: Nephrectomy followed 15 Gy stereotactic body radiation by 4 weeks.

The CDR3 is 15 amino acids. CDR1 is SGHTA and CDR2 is FQGNSA in the germline V gene. The V end was cut by 1 base, the J end by 8 bases, with 17 bases between. Time point defined: blood 2 weeks post-SBRT. Indicated treatment: 15 Gy SBRT to primary tumor, nephrectomy 4 weeks later. Clear cell pathology was present in this patient's renal cell carcinoma. Libraries were prepared by immunoSEQ multiplex PCR; TCRdb keeps only in-frame clonotypes and omits some of them. Of 60,000 to 65,000 clones in the sample, roughly 72% were seen once. The origin of this receptor is a man between 60 and 75 years old with renal cell carcinoma. This chain links TRBV7-2 with TRBJ1-2; D is undetermined. The sequencing here drew on blood, taken from a patient whose treatment included radiotherapy and nephrectomy. The CDR3 loop is CASSLDRSMPWGYTF. The CDR3 bases are TGTGCCAGCAGCTTAGATCGGAGTATGCCTTGGGGCTACACCTTC.